This entry lists 21 T cell receptor beta chains sequenced from one sample in a study of CD8+ T cells in alopecia areata. The treatment was: oral pan-JAK inhibitor, 5-10 mg twice daily. RNA was isolated and reverse transcribed to cDNA, the sequencing template. TCRdb's table, derived via immunoSEQ multiplex PCR, lists solely in-frame clones and lacks some. The table shows around 190,000 clones, with 55% to 70% occurring only once. Sequenced here: CD4+ T cells sorted from blood, sampled at week 4, from a patient treated with tofacitinib. All receptors come from a human donor with alopecia areata.

This clone came up once. The junction departs from germline at one end; a sequencing error may be responsible. This rearrangement joins TRBV15 to TRBJ2-4, with 13 nucleotides matching TRBD2. Germline-derived CDR1 and CDR2 are LNHNV and YYDKDF (reference sequence). This CDR3 has 18 residues. Here the CDR3 reads CATSRGLAGGAGRNTQYF. The CDR3 DNA reads as TGTGCCACCAGCAGAGGACTAGCGGGAGGTGCCGGGCGAAACACTCAGTACTTC.

As concerns this clone: Other DNA sequences in this specimen translate into the identical CDR3. This chain links TRBV29-1 with TRBJ1-1; D gene uncertain. The germline V gene encodes CDR1 SQVTM and CDR2 ANQGSEA. The CDR3 is 12 residues long. Trimming pared 6 bases from V and 1 base from J, leaving 9 bases between. The CDR3 reads CSVETTNTEAFF. The CDR3 DNA is TGCAGCGTAGAAACCACGAACACTGAAGCTTTCTTT.

This clone has only a few counts. The rearrangement uses TRBV23-1 and TRBJ2-1, with TRBD2 identical over 8 bases. TRBV23-1 is sorted into the ORF group, with uncertain function. J lost 3 bases, V lost 4 bases, and 2 bases had no gene match. This CDR3 has 14 residues. The CDR3 DNA sequence: TGCGCCAGCAGTCCAACTAGCGGCTACAATGAGCAGTTCTTC. As protein: CASSPTSGYNEQFF.

This sequence joins TRBV29-1 and TRBJ2-6, with 8 bases identical to TRBD1. Per germline, CDR1 SQVTM and CDR2 ANQGSEA. The trim removed 4 bases at V and 0 bases at J, leaving 5 bases unmatched. The CDR3 has 16 residues. The DNA of the CDR3 is TGCAGCGTTGGATCAGGGGGCTACTCTGGGGCCAACGTCCTGACTTTC. Residues: CSVGSGGYSGANVLTF.

This clone is a singleton in its sample. The J gene is TRBJ2-1, the V gene TRBV11-2; D is undetermined. The V gene's germline CDR1 is SGHAT and CDR2 FQNNGV. The CDR3 contains 15 residues. V was cut by 0 bases and J by 10 bases, with 16 bases left in between. The CDR3 DNA follows: TGTGCCAGCAGCTTAGATCTTACGGTTAGTCGAGAGCAGTTCTTC. The encoded protein is CASSLDLTVSREQFF. Looking up the rest from reference TRBV11-2 and TRBJ2-1 gives the full variable domain: EAGVAQSPRYKIIEKRQSVAFWCNPISGHATLYWYQQILGQGPKLLIQFQNNGVVDDSQLPKDRFSAERLKGVDSTLKIQPAKLEDSAVYLCASSLDLTVSREQFFGPGTRLTVL.

This chain's CDR3 is CASSPPGGMYQETQYF. In DNA, the CDR3 is TGTGCCAGCTCACCACCTGGGGGGATGTACCAAGAGACCCAGTACTTC. The chain combines TRBV18 with TRBJ2-5; a possible D gene is TRBD2 (6 bases). The CDR3 runs 16 residues. V was trimmed by 0 bases and J by 0 bases, leaving 11 bases between them. Germline V gene sequence: CDR1 KGHSH, CDR2 LQKENI.

This rearrangement joins TRBV7-2 to TRBJ2-3, with 11 bases fitting TRBD2. Germline V gives CDR1 SGHTA, CDR2 FQGNSA. After removal of 8 bases from V and 7 bases from J, the junction contained 11 bases not matched to a gene. The CDR3 loop spans 15 amino acids. The CDR3 loop is CASGLLTSGDYTQYF. In DNA, the CDR3 is TGTGCCAGCGGTTTATTGACTAGCGGGGACTATACGCAGTATTTT.

The chain joins TRBV18 to TRBJ1-1; 10 bases align to TRBD1. Per the germline V gene, CDR1 is KGHSH and CDR2 is LQKENI. The J segment lost 6 bases and the V segment lost 4 bases, leaving 5 bases of the junction unmatched. This CDR3 comprises 14 residues. CDR3 nucleotide sequence: TGTGCCAGCTCACACCGGGACAGGGGCCCTGAAGCTTTCTTT. This encodes CASSHRDRGPEAFF.

CDR3 in amino acids: CSVEPGQSSYNEQFF. The CDR3 region has the DNA TGCAGCGTCGAACCGGGACAGAGCTCCTACAATGAGCAGTTCTTC. The rearrangement joins TRBV29-1 to TRBJ2-1, with TRBD1 matching 7 bases. Germline CDR1 is SQVTM and CDR2 is ANQGSEA. CDR3 length: 15 residues. J lost 0 bases, V lost 6 bases, and 8 bases had no gene match.

This clone was seen a handful of times. The V call is TRBV29-1, the J call TRBJ2-3; D uncertain. The germline V and J ends were trimmed by 7 bases and 1 base, with 9 bases remaining between them. Germline CDR1 reads SQVTM; CDR2 reads ANQGSEA. This CDR3 spans 12 amino acids. CDR3 nucleotides: TGCAGCGCCGAGGCTGGCACAGATACGCAGTATTTT. As protein: CSAEAGTDTQYF.

V gene TRBV30 combines with J gene TRBJ1-4; possible D gene TRBD1, 5 bases. Trimming removed 2 bases at V and 8 bases at J, with 15 bases between. There are 14 residues in the CDR3. Germline CDR1 and CDR2: GTSNPN and SVGIG (reference sequence). The CDR3 here is CAWSPRAGWEKLFF. CDR3 coding DNA: TGTGCCTGGAGTCCCCGGGCAGGGTGGGAAAAACTGTTTTTT.

The chain couples TRBV27 to TRBJ1-1; D is possibly TRBD1 (5 bases). The CDR3 runs to 13 residues. In germline, CDR1 is MNHEY, CDR2 SMNVEV (reference sequence). V lost 10 bases, J lost 3 bases, and 15 bases lay in between. The chain's CDR3 is CATPGPRDTEAFF. The DNA for the CDR3 is TGTGCCACCCCCGGACCCAGGGACACTGAAGCTTTCTTT.

This clone was detected only a few times. This chain joins TRBV6-5 and TRBJ1-5; no clear D gene. The CDR3 is 15 amino acids. Between the trimmed V and J ends, which lost 5 bases and 0 bases, there was a span of 11 bases. Germline lookup yields CDR1 MNHEY and CDR2 SVGAGI. CDR3 in amino acids: CASSPGAYSNQPQHF. CDR3 sequence (DNA): TGTGCCAGCAGTCCGGGAGCTTATAGCAATCAGCCCCAGCATTTT.

This clone was counted a few times. The chain employs TRBV19 and TRBJ1-4, with D unclear. Trimming pared 5 bases from V and 8 bases from J, leaving 18 bases between. The CDR3 runs 15 residues. Germline CDR1 is LNHDA and CDR2 is SQIVND (reference sequence). CDR3 bases: TGTGCCAGTAGTCCTCTCCGGAACCTGAGGGAAAAACTGTTTTTT. It encodes CASSPLRNLREKLFF. The full variable domain, with the rest looked up from reference TRBV19 and TRBJ1-4, is DGGITQSPKYLFRKEGQNVTLSCEQNLNHDAMYWYRQDPGQGLRLIYYSQIVNDFQKGDIAEGYSVSREKKESFPLTVTSAQKNPTAFYLCASSPLRNLREKLFFGSGTQLSVL.

This chain links TRBV5-1 with TRBJ1-2, with D unclear. This CDR3 contains 13 residues. The germline gives CDR1 SGHRS, CDR2 YFSETQ. V gave up 2 bases and J gave up 4 bases, with 9 bases separating them. CDR3 residues: CASSLVGFYGYTF. Here the CDR3 DNA reads TGCGCCAGCAGCTTAGTGGGTTTCTATGGCTACACCTTC.

This clone appeared a few times. The chain's CDR3 is CASSSSSTGTDTQYF. The CDR3 DNA follows: TGCGCCAGCAGCTCCTCCAGCACGGGGACAGATACGCAGTATTTT. The chain is built from TRBV5-1 and TRBJ2-3; TRBD2 might be the D (5 bases). This CDR3 contains 15 residues. Germline V gene lookup returns CDR1 SGHRS and CDR2 YFSETQ. Trimming cost V 3 bases and J 3 bases, with 14 bases left between them.

This clone turned up a few times. The J gene is TRBJ2-7, the V gene TRBV4-1; TRBD1 matches 8 bases. The V gene's germline CDR1 is MGHRA and CDR2 YSYEKL. This CDR3 is 17 amino acids long. The junction had 11 bases not matched to a gene; V was cut back by 0 bases and J by 4 bases. For the CDR3, the DNA is TGCGCCAGCAGCCAAGAAAGGCAGGGGGCGCTTGTGTACGAGCAGTACTTC. As protein: CASSQERQGALVYEQYF.

The chain combines TRBV29-1 with TRBJ2-1; TRBD1 agrees at 10 bases. The CDR3 has 12 residues. In germline, CDR1 is SQVTM, CDR2 ANQGSEA. Trimming removed 7 bases from V and 8 bases from J; junction bases left unmatched: 5. The CDR3 nucleotides read TGCAGCGCTAGACAGGGGGCGGATGAGCAGTTCTTC. Protein sequence: CSARQGADEQFF.

This clone occurred once. CDR3 sequence (DNA): TGTGCCTGGAGCACCGTGTCGGAGGACTACACCTTC. It codes for CAWSTVSEDYTF. The chain carries TRBV30 and TRBJ1-2; D remains unclear. Trimming took 3 bases from V and 10 from J, leaving 15 bases between them. Germline-derived CDR1 and CDR2 are GTSNPN and SVGIG (reference sequence). CDR3 length: 12 amino acids.

The chain links TRBV29-1 to TRBJ2-4; D gene unclear. CDR3 length: 14 amino acids. Germline V CDR1 and CDR2: SQVTM, ANQGSEA. Trimming shortened V by 5 bases and J by 0 bases, and 11 bases separated the two germline ends. The CDR3 is CSVRPRLAKNIQYF. The CDR3, as DNA: TGCAGCGTTCGACCACGGTTAGCCAAAAACATTCAGTACTTC. Full variable domain (remainder filled in from reference TRBV29-1 and TRBJ2-4): SAVISQKPSRDICQRGTSLTIQCQVDSQVTMMFWYRQQPGQSLTLIATANQGSEATYESGFVIDKFPISRPNLTFSTLTVSNMSPEDSSIYLCSVRPRLAKNIQYFGAGTRLSVL.

The J gene is TRBJ2-3, the V gene TRBV29-1; 8 bases map to TRBD2. The J segment lost 1 base and the V segment lost 0 bases, leaving 3 bases of the junction unmatched. The length of the CDR3 is 15 residues. The germline V gene encodes CDR1 SQVTM and CDR2 ANQGSEA. The CDR3 is CSVEDQLAGTDTQYF. In DNA form, the CDR3 reads TGCAGCGTTGAAGATCAACTAGCGGGCACAGATACGCAGTATTTT.